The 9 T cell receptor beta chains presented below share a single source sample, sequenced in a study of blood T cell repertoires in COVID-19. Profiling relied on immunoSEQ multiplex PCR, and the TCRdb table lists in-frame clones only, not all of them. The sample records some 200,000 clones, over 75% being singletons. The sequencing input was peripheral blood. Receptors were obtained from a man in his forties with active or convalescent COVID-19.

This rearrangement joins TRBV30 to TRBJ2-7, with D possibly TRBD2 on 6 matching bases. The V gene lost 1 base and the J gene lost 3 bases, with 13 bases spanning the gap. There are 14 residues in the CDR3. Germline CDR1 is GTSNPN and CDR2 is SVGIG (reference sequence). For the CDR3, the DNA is TGTGCCTGGAGTGCCCTACGGGGGATCTACGAGCAGTACTTC. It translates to CAWSALRGIYEQYF.

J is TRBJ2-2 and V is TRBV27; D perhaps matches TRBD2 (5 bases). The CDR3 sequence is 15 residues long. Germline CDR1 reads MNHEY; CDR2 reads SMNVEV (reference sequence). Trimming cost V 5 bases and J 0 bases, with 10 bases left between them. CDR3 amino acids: CASSIDYANTGELFF. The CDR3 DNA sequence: TGTGCCAGCAGTATAGACTACGCGAACACCGGGGAGCTGTTTTTT.

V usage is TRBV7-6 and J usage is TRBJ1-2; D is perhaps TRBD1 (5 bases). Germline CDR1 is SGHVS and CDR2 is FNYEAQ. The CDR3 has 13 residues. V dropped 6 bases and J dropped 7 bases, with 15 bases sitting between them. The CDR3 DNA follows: TGTGCCAGCAGTGGAGGGGAAGGTTCTGGCTACACCTTC. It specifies CASSGGEGSGYTF.

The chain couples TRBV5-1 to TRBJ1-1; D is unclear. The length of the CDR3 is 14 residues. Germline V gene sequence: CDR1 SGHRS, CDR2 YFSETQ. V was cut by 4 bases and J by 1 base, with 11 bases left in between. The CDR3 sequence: CASSPDGKNTEAFF. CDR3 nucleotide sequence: TGCGCCAGCAGCCCGGACGGGAAGAACACTGAAGCTTTCTTT.

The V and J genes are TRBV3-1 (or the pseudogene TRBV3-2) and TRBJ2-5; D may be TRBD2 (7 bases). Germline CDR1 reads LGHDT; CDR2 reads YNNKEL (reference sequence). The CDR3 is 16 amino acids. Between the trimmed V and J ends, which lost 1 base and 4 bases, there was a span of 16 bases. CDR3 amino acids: CASSQVARGGGETQYF. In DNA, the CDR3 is TGTGCCAGCAGCCAAGTGGCTAGAGGGGGGGGAGAGACCCAGTACTTC.

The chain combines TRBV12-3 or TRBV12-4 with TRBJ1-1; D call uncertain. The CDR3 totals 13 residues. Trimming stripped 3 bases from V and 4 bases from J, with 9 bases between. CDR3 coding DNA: TGTGCCAGCAGTTTGCAGTTACGCACTGAAGCTTTCTTT. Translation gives CASSLQLRTEAFF.

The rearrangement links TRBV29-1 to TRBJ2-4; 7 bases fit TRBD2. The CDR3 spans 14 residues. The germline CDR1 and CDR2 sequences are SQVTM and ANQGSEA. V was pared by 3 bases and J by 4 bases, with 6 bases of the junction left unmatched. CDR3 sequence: CSVEGGDGKNIQYF. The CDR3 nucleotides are TGCAGCGTTGAGGGGGGGGACGGTAAAAACATTCAGTACTTC.

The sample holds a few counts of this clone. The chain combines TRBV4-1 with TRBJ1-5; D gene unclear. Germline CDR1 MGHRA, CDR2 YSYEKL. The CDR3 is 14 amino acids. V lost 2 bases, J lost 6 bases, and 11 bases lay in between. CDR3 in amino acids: CASSQPAGGQPQHF. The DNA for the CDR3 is TGCGCCAGCAGCCAACCCGCGGGTGGTCAGCCCCAGCATTTT.

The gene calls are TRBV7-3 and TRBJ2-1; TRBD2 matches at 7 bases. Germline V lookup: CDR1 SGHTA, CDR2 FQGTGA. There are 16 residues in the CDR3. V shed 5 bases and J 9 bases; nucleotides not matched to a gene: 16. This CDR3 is CASSPYGTGGNSEQFF. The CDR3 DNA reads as TGTGCCAGCAGCCCATATGGAACGGGGGGAAATAGTGAGCAGTTCTTC.